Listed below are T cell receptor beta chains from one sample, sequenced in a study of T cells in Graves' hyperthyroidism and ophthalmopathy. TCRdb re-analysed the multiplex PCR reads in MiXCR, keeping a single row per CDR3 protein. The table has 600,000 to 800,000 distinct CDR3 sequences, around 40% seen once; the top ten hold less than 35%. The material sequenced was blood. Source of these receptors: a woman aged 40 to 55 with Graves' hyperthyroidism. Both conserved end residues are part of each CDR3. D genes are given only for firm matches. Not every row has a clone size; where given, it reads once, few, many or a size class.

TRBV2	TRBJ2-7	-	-	TGTGCCAGCAGTTGGAGCCTACGAGGAGTTACCTACGAGCAGTACTTC	CASSWSLRGVTYEQYF
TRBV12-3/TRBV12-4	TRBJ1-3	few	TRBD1	TGTGCCAGCAGCCCGACAGGGGGGGACACCATATATTTT	CASSPTGGDTIYF
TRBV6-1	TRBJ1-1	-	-	TGTGCCAGCTCTCAATCGGACGACACTGAAGCTTTCTTT	CASSQSDDTEAFF
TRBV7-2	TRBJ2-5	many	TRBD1	TGTGCCAGCAGCTTAGCCGGGACAGTGGGCGGGGAGACCCAGTACTTC	CASSLAGTVGGETQYF
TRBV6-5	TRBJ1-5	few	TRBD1	TGTGCCAGCAGTTCCAAAACAGGGGGCAATCAGCCCCAGCATTTT	CASSSKTGGNQPQHF
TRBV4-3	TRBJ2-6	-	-	TGCGCCAGCAGCCAAACAGGGTTCTCTGGGGCCAACGTCCTGACTTTC	CASSQTGFSGANVLTF
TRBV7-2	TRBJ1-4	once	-	TGTGTCAGCAGCTTTGGAGAAAAACTGTTTTTT	CVSSFGEKLFF
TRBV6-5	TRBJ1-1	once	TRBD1	TGTGCCAGCAGTCTTCAAACGACAGGGGGCATGACTGAAGCTTTCTTT	CASSLQTTGGMTEAFF
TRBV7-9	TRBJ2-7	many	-	TGTGCCAGCAGTTCCGGGACACCATCCATACAGTACTTC	CASSSGTPSIQYF
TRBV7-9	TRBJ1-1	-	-	TGTGCCAGCAGCTTCCAACGCACATACCCCATGAACACTGAAGCTTTCTTT	CASSFQRTYPMNTEAFF
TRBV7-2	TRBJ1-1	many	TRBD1	TGTGCCAGCAGCTTAAACCCGGGACAGGCTGGGACTGAAGCTTTCTTT	CASSLNPGQAGTEAFF
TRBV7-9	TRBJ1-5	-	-	TGTGCCAGCAGCTTTACCCCCAGACAGTCCCAGCATTTT	CASSFTPRQSQHF
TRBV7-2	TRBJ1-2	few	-	TGTGCCAGCAGCTTAGCGTCCCCCAGTAGGAGTGATGGCTACACCTTC	CASSLASPSRSDGYTF
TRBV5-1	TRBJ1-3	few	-	TGCGCCAGCAGCTTGGCCAGCTTCTCTGGAAACACCATATATTTT	CASSLASFSGNTIYF
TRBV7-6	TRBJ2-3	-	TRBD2	TGTGCCAGCAGCCAGTTTCAAGCGGGAGGCACAGATACGCAGTATTTT	CASSQFQAGGTDTQYF
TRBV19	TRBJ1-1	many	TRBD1	TGTGCCAGTGGCGTGGACAGGGCGCACCCTTACACTGAAGCTTTCTTT	CASGVDRAHPYTEAFF
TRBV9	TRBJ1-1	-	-	TGTGCCAGCAGACCAATGAGGGGGGGGGTATTGGGCACTGAAGCTTTCTTT	CASRPMRGGVLGTEAFF
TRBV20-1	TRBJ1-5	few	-	TGCAGTGCTAGAGATACGGGGAGCAATCAGCCCCAGCATTTT	CSARDTGSNQPQHF